The present T cell receptor (beta chain) was sequenced within a study of cytomegalovirus exposure and HLA in healthy donors. The PCR contained 60 Vbeta and 13 Jbeta primers. The table came from immunoSEQ multiplex PCR; TCRdb's copy has only in-frame clones and leaves some out. The sample includes about 190,000 clones, about four fifths of them seen just once. The CDR3 spans 16 residues. The J segment lost 4 bases and the V segment lost 5 bases, leaving 10 bases of the junction unmatched. The germline CDR1 and CDR2 sequences are SGHTA and FQGTGA. The gene calls are TRBV7-3 and TRBJ2-7; 11 bases align to TRBD2. Material for sequencing was PBMCs. This TCR derives from a man aged 18 to 30 in good health and CMV-seronegative. CDR3 sequence (DNA): TGTGCCAGCAGCCTCGAAGGATCTAGCGGGAGGTACGAGCAGTACTTC. This encodes CASSLEGSSGRYEQYF.